The T cell receptor beta chain described here comes from a study of T cells in Graves' hyperthyroidism and ophthalmopathy. Stability of Graves' hyperthyroidism was defined as absent ophthalmopathy progression within 18 months. Subjects aged 18 to 65 presented with newly diagnosed hyperthyroidism of less than 2 months' duration. Germline CDR1 reads MNHNS; CDR2 reads SASEGT. The germline V and J ends were trimmed by 8 bases and 2 bases, with 10 bases remaining between them. CDR3 size: 13 residues. Findings and limits, study-wide: Blood shared most expanded thyroid clonotypes above 0.001.

RNA transcripts provided the source from which TCR beta CDR3 regions were amplified. The study used the HTBI primer set for a first-round RT-PCR of the TCR CDR3. TCRdb called the multiplex PCR reads again in MiXCR, with one record for every CDR3 protein. The table shows 300,000 to 400,000 distinct CDR3 sequences, with over 20% occurring only once. This clonotype was counted at least ten times. Its antigen is unknown. Sequenced: blood. This rearrangement joins TRBV6-1 to TRBJ1-5, with D maybe TRBD1 (5 bases). The sequence came from a woman between 45 and 65 years old with Graves' hyperthyroidism. The CDR3 DNA reads as TGTGCCAGCGCGTCGACAGGCAATCAGCCCCAGCATTTT. Its protein is CASASTGNQPQHF.